Listed here are 4 T cell receptor beta chains from one sample, sequenced in a study of somatic mutations in cytotoxic T cells in rheumatoid arthritis. Clones were sequenced by immunoSEQ multiplex PCR, and TCRdb holds only the in-frame ones, with some missing. This sample yields roughly 15,000 clones, of which around 77% are seen a single time; around 15% belongs to the top ten. Source material: CD8+ T cells sorted from blood. These TCRs come from an adult with rheumatoid arthritis.

In this sample, this clone turned up once. The V gene is TRBV7-6, the J gene TRBJ2-1; D uncertain. The germline V gene has CDR1 SGHVS and CDR2 FNYEAQ. The CDR3 is made up of 13 amino acids. The germline V and J ends were trimmed by 5 bases and 9 bases, with 14 bases remaining between them. CDR3 amino acids: CASSRTRISEQFF. DNA of the CDR3: TGTGCCAGCAGCCGGACGAGAATCAGTGAGCAGTTCTTC.

A remark on this clone: An end of the junction does not agree with germline; a read error may underlie this. The gene calls are TRBV29-1 and TRBJ1-2; a possible D gene is TRBD1 (6 bases). The CDR3 sequence is 11 residues long. CDR1 and CDR2 from the germline V gene are SQVTM and ANQGSEA. The CDR3 DNA reads as TGCAGCGCCCGGACAGCTGGTGAACCTGCTTTC. Translated, it gives CSARTAGEPAF.

This chain links TRBV7-2 with TRBJ1-5, with D maybe TRBD1 (5 bases). CDR1 SGHTA and CDR2 FQGNSA come from the germline V gene. The CDR3 extends over 16 amino acids. V lost 5 bases and J lost 4, with 18 bases in between. The DNA for the CDR3 is TGTGCCAGCAGCGGGGGTCGGGGAGGCGATAATCAGCCCCAGCATTTT. Translating it yields CASSGGRGGDNQPQHF.

The V gene is TRBV5-6, the J gene TRBJ2-5, with D maybe TRBD2 (6 bases). V lost 7 bases, J lost 5 bases, and 15 bases lay in between. From germline, CDR1 is SGHDT and CDR2 YYEEEE. This CDR3 spans 13 amino acids. In DNA, the CDR3 is TGTGCCAGCGCACCCGGGCGGGGTGAGACCCAGTACTTC. Amino acid sequence: CASAPGRGETQYF.